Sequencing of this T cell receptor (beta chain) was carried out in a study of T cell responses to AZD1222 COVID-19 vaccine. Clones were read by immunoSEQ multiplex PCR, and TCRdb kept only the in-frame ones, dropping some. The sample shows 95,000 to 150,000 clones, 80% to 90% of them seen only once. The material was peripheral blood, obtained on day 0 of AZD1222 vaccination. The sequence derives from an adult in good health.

The CDR3 sequence: CASSLRAGEMRGYTF. The CDR3 DNA sequence: TGTGCCAGCAGTTTAAGGGCAGGGGAAATGAGGGGCTACACCTTC. The chain links TRBV28 to TRBJ1-2; TRBD1 might be the D (6 bases). V was cut by 2 bases and J by 8 bases, with 18 bases left in between. Germline V gene data show CDR1 as MDHEN and CDR2 as SYDVKM. There are 15 residues in the CDR3.